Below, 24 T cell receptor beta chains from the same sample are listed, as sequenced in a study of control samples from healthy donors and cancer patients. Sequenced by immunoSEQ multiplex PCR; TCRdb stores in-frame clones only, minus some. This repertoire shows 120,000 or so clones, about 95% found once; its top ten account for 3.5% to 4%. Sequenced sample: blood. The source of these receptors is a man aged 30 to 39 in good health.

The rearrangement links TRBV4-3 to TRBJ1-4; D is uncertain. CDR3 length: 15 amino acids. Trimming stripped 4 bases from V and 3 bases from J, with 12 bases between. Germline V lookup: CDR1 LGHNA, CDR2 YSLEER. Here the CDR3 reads CASSPFPPSNEKLFF. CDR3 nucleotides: TGCGCCAGCAGCCCGTTTCCACCATCTAATGAAAAACTGTTTTTT.

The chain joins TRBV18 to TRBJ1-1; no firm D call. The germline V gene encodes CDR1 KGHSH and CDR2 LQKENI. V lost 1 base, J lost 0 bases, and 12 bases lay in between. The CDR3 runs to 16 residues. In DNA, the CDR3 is TGTGCCAGCTCACCACAGGCTAATGGTATGAACACTGAAGCTTTCTTT. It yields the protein CASSPQANGMNTEAFF. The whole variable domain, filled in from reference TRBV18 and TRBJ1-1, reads NAGVMQNPRHLVRRRGQEARLRCSPMKGHSHVYWYRQLPEEGLKFMVYLQKENIIDESGMPKERFSAEFPKEGPSILRIQQVVRGDSAAYFCASSPQANGMNTEAFFGQGTRLTVV.

Written as DNA, the CDR3 is TGTGCCAGCAGTGAAGTTACAGGGAAGGCTAATTCACCCCTCCACTTT. This encodes CASSEVTGKANSPLHF. The chain uses TRBV6-1 and TRBJ1-6; tentative D call: TRBD1 (6 bases). Germline loops: CDR1 MNHNS, CDR2 SASEGT. With 1 base removed from V and 6 bases from J, the gap between germline ends came to 13 bases. The CDR3 is 16 residues long.

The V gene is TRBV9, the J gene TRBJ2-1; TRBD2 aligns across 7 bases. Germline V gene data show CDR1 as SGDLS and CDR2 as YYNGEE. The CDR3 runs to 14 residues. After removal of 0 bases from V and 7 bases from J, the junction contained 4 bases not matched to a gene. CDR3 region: CASSVVGGKNEQFF. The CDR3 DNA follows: TGTGCCAGCAGCGTAGTGGGAGGGAAAAATGAGCAGTTCTTC.

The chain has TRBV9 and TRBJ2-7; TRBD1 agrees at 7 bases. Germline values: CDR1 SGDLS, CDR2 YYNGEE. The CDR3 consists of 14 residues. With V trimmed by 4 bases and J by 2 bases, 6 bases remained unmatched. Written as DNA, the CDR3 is TGTGCCAGCAGCTCAACAGGGGCCCCCTACGAGCAGTACTTC. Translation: CASSSTGAPYEQYF.

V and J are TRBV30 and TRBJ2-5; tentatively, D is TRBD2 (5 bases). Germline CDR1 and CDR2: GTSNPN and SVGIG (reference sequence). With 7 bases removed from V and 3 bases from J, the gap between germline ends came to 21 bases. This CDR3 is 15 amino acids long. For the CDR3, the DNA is TGTGCCTCGACCTTTCGTGGAGGCCCCAAAGAGACCCAGTACTTC. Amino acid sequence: CASTFRGGPKETQYF.

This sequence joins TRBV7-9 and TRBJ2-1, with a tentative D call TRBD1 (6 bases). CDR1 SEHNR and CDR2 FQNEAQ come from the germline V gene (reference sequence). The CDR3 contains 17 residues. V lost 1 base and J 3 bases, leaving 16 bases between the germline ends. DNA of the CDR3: TGTGCCAGCAGCTTAGGCTTACAGGGCGGTGGCTACAATGAGCAGTTCTTC. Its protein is CASSLGLQGGGYNEQFF.

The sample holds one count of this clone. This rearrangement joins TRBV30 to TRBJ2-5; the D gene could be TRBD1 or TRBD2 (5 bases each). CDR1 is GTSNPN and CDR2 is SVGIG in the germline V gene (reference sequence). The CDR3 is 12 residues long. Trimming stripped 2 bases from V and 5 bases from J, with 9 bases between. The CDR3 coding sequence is TGTGCCTGGAGTCTCGGGGCGGAGACCCAGTACTTC. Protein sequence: CAWSLGAETQYF.

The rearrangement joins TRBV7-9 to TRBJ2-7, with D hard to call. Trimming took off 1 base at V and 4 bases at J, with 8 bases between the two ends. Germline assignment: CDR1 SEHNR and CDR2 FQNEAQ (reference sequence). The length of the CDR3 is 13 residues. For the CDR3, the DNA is TGTGCCAGCAGCTTAGTAGTCGGTTACGAGCAGTACTTC. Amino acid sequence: CASSLVVGYEQYF.

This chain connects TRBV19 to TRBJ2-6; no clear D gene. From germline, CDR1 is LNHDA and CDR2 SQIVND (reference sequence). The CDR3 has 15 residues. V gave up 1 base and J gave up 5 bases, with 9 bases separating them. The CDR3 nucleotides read TGTGCCAGTAGTATAGGGGCTTCGAGGGCCAACGTCCTGACTTTC. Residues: CASSIGASRANVLTF.

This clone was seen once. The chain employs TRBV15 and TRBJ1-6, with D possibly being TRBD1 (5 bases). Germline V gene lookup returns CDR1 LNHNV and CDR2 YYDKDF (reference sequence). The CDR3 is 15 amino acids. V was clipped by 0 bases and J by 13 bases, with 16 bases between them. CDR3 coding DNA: TGTGCCACCAGCAGAGATGGGGGTCGCCCTGATCCCCTCCACTTT. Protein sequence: CATSRDGGRPDPLHF.

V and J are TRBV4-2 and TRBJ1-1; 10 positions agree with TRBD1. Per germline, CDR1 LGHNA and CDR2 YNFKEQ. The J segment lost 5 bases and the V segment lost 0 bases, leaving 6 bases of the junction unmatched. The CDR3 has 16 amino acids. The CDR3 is CASSQDIGTGETEAFF. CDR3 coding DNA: TGTGCCAGCAGCCAAGATATTGGGACAGGGGAGACTGAAGCTTTCTTT.

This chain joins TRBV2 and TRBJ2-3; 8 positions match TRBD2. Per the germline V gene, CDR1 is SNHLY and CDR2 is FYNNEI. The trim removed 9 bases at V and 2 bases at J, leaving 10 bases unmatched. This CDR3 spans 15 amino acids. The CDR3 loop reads CARGFGLADTDTQYF. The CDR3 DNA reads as TGTGCCAGGGGATTCGGACTAGCCGACACAGATACGCAGTATTTT.

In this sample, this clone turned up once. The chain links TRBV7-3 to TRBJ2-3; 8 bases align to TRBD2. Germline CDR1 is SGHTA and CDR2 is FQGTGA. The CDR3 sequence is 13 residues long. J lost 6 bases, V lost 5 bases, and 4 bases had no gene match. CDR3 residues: CASSLGTRDTQYF. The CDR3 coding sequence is TGTGCCAGCAGCCTTGGGACTAGGGATACGCAGTATTTT.

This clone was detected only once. The CDR3: CASSRTDVF. The CDR3 DNA follows: TGTGCCAGCAGTAGGACGGACGTCTTT. The chain couples TRBV21-1 to TRBJ1-1. TRBV21-1 is a listed pseudogene. The CDR3 runs 9 residues.

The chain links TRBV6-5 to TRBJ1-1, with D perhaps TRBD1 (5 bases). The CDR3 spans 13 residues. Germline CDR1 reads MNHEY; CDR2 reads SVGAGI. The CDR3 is CGAGAGFGAEAFF. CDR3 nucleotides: TGTGGTGCCGGGGCCGGGTTTGGGGCTGAAGCTTTCTTT.

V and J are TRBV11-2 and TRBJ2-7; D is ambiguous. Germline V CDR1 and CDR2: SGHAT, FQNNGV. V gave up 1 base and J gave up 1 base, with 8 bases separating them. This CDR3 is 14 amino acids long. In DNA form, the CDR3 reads TGTGCCAGCAGCTTAGTTGAGTTGTCCTACGAGCAGTACTTC. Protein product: CASSLVELSYEQYF. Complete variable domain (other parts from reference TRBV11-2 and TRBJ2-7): EAGVAQSPRYKIIEKRQSVAFWCNPISGHATLYWYQQILGQGPKLLIQFQNNGVVDDSQLPKDRFSAERLKGVDSTLKIQPAKLEDSAVYLCASSLVELSYEQYFGPGTRLTVT.

Here the CDR3 DNA reads TGTGCCAGCAGTAGAGGGAACGAGCAGTACTTC. It is translated as CASSRGNEQYF. This rearrangement joins TRBV6-5 to TRBJ2-7; maybe TRBD2 (5 bases). The germline CDR1 and CDR2 sequences are MNHEY and SVGAGI. The CDR3 runs to 11 residues. V shed 5 bases and J shed 5 bases, with 7 bases lying between them.

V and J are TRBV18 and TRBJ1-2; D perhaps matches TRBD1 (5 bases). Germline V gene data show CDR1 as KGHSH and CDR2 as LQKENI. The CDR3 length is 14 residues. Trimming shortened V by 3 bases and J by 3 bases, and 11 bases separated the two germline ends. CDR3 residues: CASSPMGLYYGYTF. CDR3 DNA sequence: TGTGCCAGCTCACCGATGGGGCTTTACTATGGCTACACCTTC.

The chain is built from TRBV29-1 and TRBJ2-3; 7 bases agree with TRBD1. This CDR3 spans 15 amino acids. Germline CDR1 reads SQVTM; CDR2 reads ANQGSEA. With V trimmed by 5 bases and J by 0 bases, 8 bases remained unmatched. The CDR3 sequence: CSVSPGTASTDTQYF. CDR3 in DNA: TGCAGCGTTTCCCCCGGGACAGCCAGCACAGATACGCAGTATTTT.

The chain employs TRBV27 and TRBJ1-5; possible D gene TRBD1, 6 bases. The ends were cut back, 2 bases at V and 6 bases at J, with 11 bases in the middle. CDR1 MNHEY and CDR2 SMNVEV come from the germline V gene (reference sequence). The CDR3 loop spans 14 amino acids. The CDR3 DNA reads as TGTGCCAGCAGTTTACAGCCAGGGGCTCAGCCCCAGCATTTT. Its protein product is CASSLQPGAQPQHF.

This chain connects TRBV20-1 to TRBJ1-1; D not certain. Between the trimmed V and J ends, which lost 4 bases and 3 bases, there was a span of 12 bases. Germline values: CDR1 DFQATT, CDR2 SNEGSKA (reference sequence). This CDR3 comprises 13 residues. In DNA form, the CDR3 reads TGCAGTGCTATTGAGGGATCGTACACTGAAGCTTTCTTT. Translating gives CSAIEGSYTEAFF.

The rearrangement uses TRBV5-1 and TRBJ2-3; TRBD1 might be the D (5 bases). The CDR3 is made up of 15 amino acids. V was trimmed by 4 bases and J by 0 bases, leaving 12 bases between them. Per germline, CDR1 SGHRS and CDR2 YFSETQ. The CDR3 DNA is TGCGCCAGCAGCCCCAGGGATCCTAGCACAGATACGCAGTATTTT. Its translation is CASSPRDPSTDTQYF.

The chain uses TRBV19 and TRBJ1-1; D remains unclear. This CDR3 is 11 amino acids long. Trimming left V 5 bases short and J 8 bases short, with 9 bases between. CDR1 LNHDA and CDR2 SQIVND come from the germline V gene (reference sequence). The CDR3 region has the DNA TGTGCCAGTAGTGGACCTCCAGAAGCTTTCTTT. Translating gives CASSGPPEAFF.